This T cell receptor (beta chain) appears in the sequencing data of a study of shared clonotypes between healthy human individuals. Study summary: Donors, aged 18 to 49, were two women and three men.

About this clone itself: Its antigen is not known.

Germline CDR1 is MNHEY and CDR2 is SMNVEV (reference sequence). The V and J ends lost 5 bases and 7 bases respectively, with 15 bases between them. This CDR3 has 13 residues. The study ran the assay at deep level. Profiling relied on immunoSEQ multiplex PCR, and the TCRdb table lists in-frame clones only, not all of them. The repertoire holds under 600,000 clones, with roughly 98% as singletons. Study outcomes and limitations: The donor pool, a small one, limited the genetic and exposure-history diversity represented. Non-shared clonotypes showed lower generation probabilities than clonotypes common to all four donors.

CD45RO-negative CD8 cells positively selected for CCR7 made up the naive population, which excluded terminally differentiated effector memory CD45RA+ cells. The receptor was derived from a man aged 25-45 years in good health. Specimen: naive CD8+ T cells sorted from blood. J is TRBJ2-7 and V is TRBV27; D call uncertain. The CDR3 protein is CASSIRHRPEQYF. The CDR3 nucleotides are TGTGCCAGCAGTATTCGACACCGCCCAGAGCAGTACTTC.